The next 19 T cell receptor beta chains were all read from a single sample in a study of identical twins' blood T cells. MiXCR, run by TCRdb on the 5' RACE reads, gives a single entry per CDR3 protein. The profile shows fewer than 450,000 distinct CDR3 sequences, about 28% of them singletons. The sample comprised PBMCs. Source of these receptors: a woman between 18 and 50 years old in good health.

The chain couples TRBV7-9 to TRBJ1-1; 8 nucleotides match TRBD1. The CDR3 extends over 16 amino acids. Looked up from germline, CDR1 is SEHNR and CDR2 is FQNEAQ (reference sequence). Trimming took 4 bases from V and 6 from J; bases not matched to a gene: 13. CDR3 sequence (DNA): TGTGCCAGCAGCTCCCGTACTGACAGGGGTCGCTCTGAAGCTTTCTTT. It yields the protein CASSSRTDRGRSEAFF.

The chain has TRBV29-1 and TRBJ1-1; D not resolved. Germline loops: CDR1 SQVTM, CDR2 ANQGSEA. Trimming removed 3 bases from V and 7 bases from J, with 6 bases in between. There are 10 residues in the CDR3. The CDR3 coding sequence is TGCAGCGTTGAGGCCTATGAAGCTTTCTTT. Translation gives CSVEAYEAFF.

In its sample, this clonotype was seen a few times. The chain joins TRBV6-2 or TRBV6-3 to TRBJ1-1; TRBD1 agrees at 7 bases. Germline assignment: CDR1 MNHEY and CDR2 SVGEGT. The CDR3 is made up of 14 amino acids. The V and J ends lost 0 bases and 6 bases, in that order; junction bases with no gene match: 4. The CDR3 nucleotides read TGTGCCAGCAGTTACTCGGGCAGGGGGTCTGAAGCTTTCTTT. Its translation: CASSYSGRGSEAFF.

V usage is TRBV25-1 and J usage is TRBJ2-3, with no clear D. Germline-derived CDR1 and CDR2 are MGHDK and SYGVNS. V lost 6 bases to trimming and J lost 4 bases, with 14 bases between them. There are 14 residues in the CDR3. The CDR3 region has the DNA TGTGCCAGCAGCGTCGGTTCAGGTTCAGATACGCAGTATTTT. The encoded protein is CASSVGSGSDTQYF.

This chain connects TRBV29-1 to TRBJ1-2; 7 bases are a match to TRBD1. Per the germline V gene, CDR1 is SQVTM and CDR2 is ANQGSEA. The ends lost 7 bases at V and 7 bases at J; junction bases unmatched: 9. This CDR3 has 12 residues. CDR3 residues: CSATTDRLGYTF. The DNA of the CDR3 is TGCAGCGCCACTACGGACAGGCTTGGCTACACCTTC.

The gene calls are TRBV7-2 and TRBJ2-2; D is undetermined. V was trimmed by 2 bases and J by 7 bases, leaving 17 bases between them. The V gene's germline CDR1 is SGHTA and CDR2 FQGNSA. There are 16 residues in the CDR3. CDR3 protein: CASSLRISGYHGELFF. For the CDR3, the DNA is TGTGCCAGCAGCTTAAGGATTTCGGGTTATCACGGGGAGCTGTTTTTT.

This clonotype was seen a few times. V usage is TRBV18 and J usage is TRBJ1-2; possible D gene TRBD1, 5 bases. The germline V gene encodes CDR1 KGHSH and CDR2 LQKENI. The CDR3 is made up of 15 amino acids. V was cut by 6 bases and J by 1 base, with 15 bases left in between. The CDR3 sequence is CASSARGDHNYGYTF. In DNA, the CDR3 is TGTGCCAGCTCCGCGAGAGGGGATCATAACTATGGCTACACCTTC.

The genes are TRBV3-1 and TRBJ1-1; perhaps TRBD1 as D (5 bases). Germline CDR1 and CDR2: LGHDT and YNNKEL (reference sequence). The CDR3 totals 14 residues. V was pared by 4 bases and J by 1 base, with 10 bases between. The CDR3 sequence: CASSPWGENTEAFF. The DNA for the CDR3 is TGTGCCAGCAGCCCGTGGGGGGAGAACACTGAAGCTTTCTTT.

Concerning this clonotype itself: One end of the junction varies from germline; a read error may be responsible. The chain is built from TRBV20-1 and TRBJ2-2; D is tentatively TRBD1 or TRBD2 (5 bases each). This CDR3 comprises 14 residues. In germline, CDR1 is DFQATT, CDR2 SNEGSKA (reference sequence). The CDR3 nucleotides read TGCAGTGCACCGGACATATCGAACACCGGGGAGCCGTTTTTT. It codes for CSAPDISNTGEPFF.

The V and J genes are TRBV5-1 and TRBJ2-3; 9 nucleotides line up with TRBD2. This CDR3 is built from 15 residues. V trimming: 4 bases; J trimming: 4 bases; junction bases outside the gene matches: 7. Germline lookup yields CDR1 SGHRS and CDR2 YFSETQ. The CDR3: CASSLGLAQSDTQYF. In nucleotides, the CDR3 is TGCGCCAGCAGCCTTGGACTAGCGCAGTCAGATACGCAGTATTTT.

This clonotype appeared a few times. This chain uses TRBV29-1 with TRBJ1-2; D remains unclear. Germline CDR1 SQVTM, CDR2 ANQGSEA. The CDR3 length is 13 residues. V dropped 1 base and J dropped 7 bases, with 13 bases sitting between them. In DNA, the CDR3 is TGCAGCGTTGAAGCGACGGCAGTCTTTGGCTACACCTTC. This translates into CSVEATAVFGYTF.

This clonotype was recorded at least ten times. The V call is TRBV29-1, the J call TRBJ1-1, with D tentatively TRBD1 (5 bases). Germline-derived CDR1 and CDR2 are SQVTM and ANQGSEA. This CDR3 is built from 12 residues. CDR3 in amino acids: CSGQRGNTEAFF. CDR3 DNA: TGCAGTGGCCAAAGGGGGAACACTGAAGCTTTCTTT.

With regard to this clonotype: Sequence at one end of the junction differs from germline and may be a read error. The CDR3 reads CATSDQGKSYNEQFF. The CDR3 nucleotides read TGTGCCACCAGTGACCAGGGTAAATCCTACAATGAGCAGTTCTTC. The chain joins TRBV10-3 to TRBJ2-1; D is perhaps TRBD1 (5 bases). Germline loops: CDR1 ENHRY, CDR2 SYGVKD. The CDR3 extends over 15 amino acids.

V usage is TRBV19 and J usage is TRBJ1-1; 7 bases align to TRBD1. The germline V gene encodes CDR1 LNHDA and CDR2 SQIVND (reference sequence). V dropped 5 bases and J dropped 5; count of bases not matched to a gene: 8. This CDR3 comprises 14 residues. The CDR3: CASSARQGRTEAFF. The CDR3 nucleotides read TGTGCCAGTAGTGCCCGACAGGGCAGGACTGAAGCTTTCTTT.

CDR3 sequence: CASSSGTGRDYGYTF. The CDR3 DNA follows: TGCGCCAGCAGCTCCGGGACAGGGAGGGACTATGGCTACACCTTC. The chain carries TRBV5-1 and TRBJ1-2, with TRBD1 matching over 9 bases. CDR1 and CDR2 from the germline V gene are SGHRS and YFSETQ. CDR3 length equals 15 residues. V lost 3 bases, J lost 3 bases, and 6 bases stayed unmatched.

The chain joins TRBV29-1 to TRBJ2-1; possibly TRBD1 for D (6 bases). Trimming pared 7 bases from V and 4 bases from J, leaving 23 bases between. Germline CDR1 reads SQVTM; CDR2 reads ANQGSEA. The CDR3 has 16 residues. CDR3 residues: CSARSQGPSQYNEQFF. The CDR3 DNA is TGCAGCGCCCGTTCCCAGGGGCCCTCCCAATACAATGAGCAGTTCTTC.

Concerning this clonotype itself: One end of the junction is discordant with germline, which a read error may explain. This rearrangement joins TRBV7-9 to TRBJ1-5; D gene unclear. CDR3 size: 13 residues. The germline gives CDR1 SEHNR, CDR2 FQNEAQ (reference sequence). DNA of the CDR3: TGTGCCATCAGCTTAGGATCTGATCAGCCCCAGCATTTT. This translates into CAISLGSDQPQHF.

The DNA for the CDR3 is TGTGCCGCGGAGGGACAGGGGAACACTGAAGCTTTCTTT. It yields the protein CAAEGQGNTEAFF. This sequence joins TRBV10-3 and TRBJ1-1; 9 bases map to TRBD1. This CDR3 has 13 amino acids. V was clipped by 11 bases and J by 1 base; unmatched bases: 5. The germline CDR1 and CDR2 sequences are ENHRY and SYGVKD.

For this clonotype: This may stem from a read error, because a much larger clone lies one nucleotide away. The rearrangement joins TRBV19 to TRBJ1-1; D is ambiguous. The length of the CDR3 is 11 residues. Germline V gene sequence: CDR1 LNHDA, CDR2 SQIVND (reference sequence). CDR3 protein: CASSENTKAFF. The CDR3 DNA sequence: TGTGCCAGTAGTGAGAACACTAAAGCTTTCTTT.